This T cell receptor beta chain was captured by sequencing in a study of Ad26.COV2.S vaccination and SARS-CoV-2 variants. Study-wide background: Once, or twice with 56 days between doses, Ad26.COV2.S was given intramuscularly. Findings and limits, study-wide: Total T cell responses were possibly underestimated by TCR breadth and depth analyses.

Treatment indicated: some 20 received Ad26.COV2.S at low or high dose, single or two shots; about 5 received placebo; per-sample allocation not given. Collection of samples fell on day 63 after the first vaccine or placebo injection. Sequencing was performed with immunoSEQ multiplex PCR; in TCRdb, only in-frame clones are kept and a portion is missing. Found here are 300,000 to 400,000 clones, around 86% of them singletons; the top ten hold about 3%. With respect to this clone: The antigen remains undetermined. The sample carries other DNA sequences with the same CDR3.

The V end was cut by 0 bases, the J end by 0 bases, with 3 bases between. The CDR3 is 14 residues long. Germline loops: CDR1 SGHRS, CDR2 YFSETQ. The source material was peripheral blood, sampled in a trial of Ad26.COV2.S vaccine versus placebo. The rearrangement links TRBV5-1 to TRBJ1-4; D ambiguous. This receptor was taken from a person between 18 and 60 years old who received the Ad26.COV2.S COVID-19 vaccine or a placebo. The CDR3: CASSLGTTNEKLFF. The CDR3, as DNA: TGCGCCAGCAGCTTGGGGACAACTAATGAAAAACTGTTTTTT.